This entry lists 15 T cell receptor beta chains sequenced from one sample in a study of cytomegalovirus exposure and HLA in healthy donors. The PCR made use of 60 Vbeta and 13 Jbeta primers. Some clones are missing from TCRdb's copy, which holds only in-frame ones; the method was immunoSEQ multiplex PCR. The data hold a few hundred thousand clones, with approximately 68% observed a single time. Sequenced: PBMCs. The receptors were gathered from a woman in her 30s in good health and CMV-seronegative.

The J gene is TRBJ2-3, the V gene TRBV15; D unresolved. The CDR3 runs 14 residues. Between the trimmed V and J ends, which lost 0 bases and 6 bases, there was a span of 10 bases. CDR1 is LNHNV and CDR2 is YYDKDF in the germline V gene (reference sequence). In DNA form, the CDR3 reads TGTGCCACCAGCAGAGATTTCGGTATTGATACGCAGTATTTT. Translation gives CATSRDFGIDTQYF. Full variable domain (rest looked up from reference TRBV15 and TRBJ2-3): DAMVIQNPRYQVTQFGKPVTLSCSQTLNHNVMYWYQQKSSQAPKLLFHYYDKDFNNEADTPDNFQSRRPNTSFCFLDIRSPGLGDTAMYLCATSRDFGIDTQYFGPGTRLTVL.

In DNA form, the CDR3 reads TGTGCCTGGAGTGCGGCGGGTTATGGCTACACCTTC. Its protein product is CAWSAAGYGYTF. The chain has TRBV30 and TRBJ1-2; D call uncertain. The V gene's germline CDR1 is GTSNPN and CDR2 SVGIG (reference sequence). Trimming removed 1 base at V and 5 bases at J, with 8 bases between. The CDR3 contains 12 residues. The whole variable domain, remainder taken from reference TRBV30 and TRBJ1-2, is SQTIHQWPATLVQPVGSPLSLECTVEGTSNPNLYWYRQAAGRGLQLLFYSVGIGQISSEVPQNLSASRPQDRQFILSSKKLLLSDSGFYLCAWSAAGYGYTFGSGTRLTVV.

This clone was counted only a few times. V and J are TRBV5-1 and TRBJ2-5; 8 nucleotides agree with TRBD1. Germline V CDR1 and CDR2: SGHRS, YFSETQ. The CDR3 is 16 amino acids. The V gene end was trimmed by 3 bases and the J gene end by 3 bases; junction bases not matched to a gene: 10. The CDR3 DNA reads as TGCGCCAGCAGCTCGCGGACAGGGAGGCACAAAGAGACCCAGTACTTC. Translating gives CASSSRTGRHKETQYF.

The chain carries TRBV29-1 and TRBJ2-5; TRBD2 matches 12 bases. CDR1 is SQVTM and CDR2 is ANQGSEA in the germline V gene. The CDR3 is made up of 15 amino acids. After removal of 3 bases from V and 2 bases from J, the junction contained 4 bases not matched to a gene. The CDR3 spells CSVDGLAGSQETQYF. The CDR3, as DNA: TGCAGCGTTGACGGACTAGCGGGGTCTCAAGAGACCCAGTACTTC.

V is TRBV5-1 and J is TRBJ1-4; D might be TRBD1 (6 bases). The CDR3 length is 15 residues. The germline gives CDR1 SGHRS, CDR2 YFSETQ. The germline V and J ends were trimmed by 4 bases and 7 bases, with 17 bases remaining between them. For the CDR3, the DNA is TGCGCCAGCAGCCCTGGGGGCAGGGAGGGTGAAAAACTGTTTTTT. It codes for CASSPGGREGEKLFF.

The J gene is TRBJ2-1, the V gene TRBV29-1, with D hard to call. Germline CDR1 SQVTM, CDR2 ANQGSEA. Trimming took 4 bases from V and 0 from J, leaving 13 bases between them. The CDR3 is made up of 15 amino acids. Written as DNA, the CDR3 is TGCAGCGTTGGGTCGACTCCGAGCTCCTACAATGAGCAGTTCTTC. Translated, it gives CSVGSTPSSYNEQFF.

The chain employs TRBV7-6 and TRBJ1-2; 7 positions agree with TRBD1. V lost 2 bases, J lost 5 bases, and 5 bases stayed unmatched. Germline V gene data show CDR1 as SGHVS and CDR2 as FNYEAQ. The CDR3 runs to 14 residues. The CDR3 nucleotides read TGTGCCAGCAGCTTACCGGGACAGACTTATGGCTACACCTTC. Amino acids: CASSLPGQTYGYTF.

This chain links TRBV6-6 with TRBJ2-4; no clear D. The CDR3 runs to 16 residues. Germline V gives CDR1 MNHNY, CDR2 SVGAGI (reference sequence). V was cut by 0 bases and J by 0 bases, with 9 bases left in between. DNA for the CDR3: TGTGCCAGCAGTTACTCGCGAGAGAAAGCCAAAAACATTCAGTACTTC. Its translation is CASSYSREKAKNIQYF.

The V and J genes are TRBV7-8 and TRBJ2-1; 9 positions match TRBD2. The trim removed 3 bases at V and 3 bases at J, leaving 6 bases unmatched. Germline CDR1 SGHVS, CDR2 FQNEAQ. CDR3 length: 16 residues. The CDR3 region is CASSFRLAGIYNEQFF. CDR3 in DNA: TGTGCCAGCAGCTTCAGGCTAGCGGGAATCTACAATGAGCAGTTCTTC.

The chain carries TRBV10-1 and TRBJ1-5; unclear D gene. V gave up 3 bases and J gave up 3 bases, with 6 bases separating them. Germline V gene data show CDR1 as WNHNN and CDR2 as SYGVQD (reference sequence). This CDR3 region has 13 residues. The DNA for the CDR3 is TGCGCCAGCAGTGAAGAGCTCAATCAGCCCCAGCATTTT. It encodes CASSEELNQPQHF.

This clone was observed a few times. One end of the junction is discordant with germline, which a read error may explain. The V gene is TRBV30, the J gene TRBJ2-7; 7 bases are a match to TRBD2. Looked up from germline, CDR1 is GTSNPN and CDR2 is SVGIG (reference sequence). This CDR3 contains 12 residues. The CDR3 reads CAWRGERNEQCF. CDR3 nucleotides: TGTGCCTGGCGGGGGGAGAGGAACGAGCAGTGCTTC.

This chain connects TRBV9 to TRBJ2-5; 14 bases align to TRBD2. There are 16 residues in the CDR3. Germline V lookup: CDR1 SGDLS, CDR2 YYNGEE. V lost 3 bases, J lost 5 bases, and 6 bases stayed unmatched. The CDR3 DNA sequence: TGTGCCAGCAGCGGGGGACTAGCGGGAGTGAGGGAGACCCAGTACTTC. This gives the protein CASSGGLAGVRETQYF. Drawing the rest from reference TRBV9 and TRBJ2-5, the complete variable domain is DSGVTQTPKHLITATGQRVTLRCSPRSGDLSVYWYQQSLDQGLQFLIQYYNGEERAKGNILERFSAQQFPDLHSELNLSSLELGDSALYFCASSGGLAGVRETQYFGPGTRLLVL.

This clone was observed a few times. The gene calls are TRBV7-2 and TRBJ1-3; no clear D. The CDR3 totals 14 residues. Per the germline V gene, CDR1 is SGHTA and CDR2 is FQGNSA. V was clipped by 6 bases and J by 7 bases, with 16 bases between them. CDR3 loop: CASRSGGSVNTIYF. The CDR3 DNA is TGTGCCAGCAGGTCAGGTGGTTCAGTGAACACCATATATTTT.

This clone was recorded only once. The rearrangement links TRBV6-1 to TRBJ2-1; 10 bases match TRBD2. The V gene end was trimmed by 5 bases and the J gene end by 6 bases; junction bases not matched to a gene: 7. The CDR3 covers 15 residues. CDR1 MNHNS and CDR2 SASEGT come from the germline V gene. As DNA, the CDR3 is TGTGCCAGCAGTAGCGGGAGGGCCGGGATCAATGAGCAGTTCTTC. Translated, it gives CASSSGRAGINEQFF.

The rearrangement joins TRBV7-9 to TRBJ2-1, with 13 positions matching TRBD2. After removal of 5 bases from V and 0 bases from J, the junction contained 4 bases not matched to a gene. The CDR3 is 17 amino acids. CDR1 is SEHNR, CDR2 FQNEAQ, per germline (reference sequence). The CDR3 loop is CASSTRTSGSSYNEQFF. Written as DNA, the CDR3 is TGTGCCAGCAGCACACGGACTAGCGGGAGCTCCTACAATGAGCAGTTCTTC.